This TCR beta chain originates from a study of technical replicates of blood from a few donors. Method: immunoSEQ multiplex PCR; TCRdb's copy keeps in-frame clones and lacks some. Of about 50,000 clones in the sample, about 96% were seen once. Looked up from germline, CDR1 is SGHTA and CDR2 is FQGTGA. This CDR3 is built from 16 residues. Trimming cost V 1 base and J 4 bases, with 16 bases left between them. V usage is TRBV7-3 and J usage is TRBJ1-1; D is ambiguous. The receptor's source is a human donor in good health. Sample: T cells isolated from PBMCs. The DNA for the CDR3 is TGTGCCAGCAGCTTAAGAGGGTCGGAGATAATCACTGAAGCTTTCTTT. This sequence encodes CASSLRGSEIITEAFF.